The source of this T cell receptor beta chain is a study of blood T cell repertoires in COVID-19. At the level of the study: The analysed material was cDNA or gDNA that came from T cells, B-cell-depleted T cells, or PBMCs.

Trimming took 4 bases from V and 7 from J; bases not matched to a gene: 8. The germline gives CDR1 SGHRS, CDR2 YFSETQ. This CDR3 has 15 amino acids. The repertoire was sequenced with immunoSEQ multiplex PCR; TCRdb's copy has only in-frame clones and lacks some. The table records tens of thousands of clones, about 88% of them present only once. The J gene is TRBJ1-5, the V gene TRBV5-1; 10 bases map to TRBD1. Sequenced: peripheral blood. The sequence came from a man aged 50 to 60 with acute or convalescent COVID-19. The CDR3: CASSPGQGSKQPQHF. CDR3 nucleotides: TGCGCCAGCAGCCCGGGACAGGGGTCCAAACAGCCCCAGCATTTT.